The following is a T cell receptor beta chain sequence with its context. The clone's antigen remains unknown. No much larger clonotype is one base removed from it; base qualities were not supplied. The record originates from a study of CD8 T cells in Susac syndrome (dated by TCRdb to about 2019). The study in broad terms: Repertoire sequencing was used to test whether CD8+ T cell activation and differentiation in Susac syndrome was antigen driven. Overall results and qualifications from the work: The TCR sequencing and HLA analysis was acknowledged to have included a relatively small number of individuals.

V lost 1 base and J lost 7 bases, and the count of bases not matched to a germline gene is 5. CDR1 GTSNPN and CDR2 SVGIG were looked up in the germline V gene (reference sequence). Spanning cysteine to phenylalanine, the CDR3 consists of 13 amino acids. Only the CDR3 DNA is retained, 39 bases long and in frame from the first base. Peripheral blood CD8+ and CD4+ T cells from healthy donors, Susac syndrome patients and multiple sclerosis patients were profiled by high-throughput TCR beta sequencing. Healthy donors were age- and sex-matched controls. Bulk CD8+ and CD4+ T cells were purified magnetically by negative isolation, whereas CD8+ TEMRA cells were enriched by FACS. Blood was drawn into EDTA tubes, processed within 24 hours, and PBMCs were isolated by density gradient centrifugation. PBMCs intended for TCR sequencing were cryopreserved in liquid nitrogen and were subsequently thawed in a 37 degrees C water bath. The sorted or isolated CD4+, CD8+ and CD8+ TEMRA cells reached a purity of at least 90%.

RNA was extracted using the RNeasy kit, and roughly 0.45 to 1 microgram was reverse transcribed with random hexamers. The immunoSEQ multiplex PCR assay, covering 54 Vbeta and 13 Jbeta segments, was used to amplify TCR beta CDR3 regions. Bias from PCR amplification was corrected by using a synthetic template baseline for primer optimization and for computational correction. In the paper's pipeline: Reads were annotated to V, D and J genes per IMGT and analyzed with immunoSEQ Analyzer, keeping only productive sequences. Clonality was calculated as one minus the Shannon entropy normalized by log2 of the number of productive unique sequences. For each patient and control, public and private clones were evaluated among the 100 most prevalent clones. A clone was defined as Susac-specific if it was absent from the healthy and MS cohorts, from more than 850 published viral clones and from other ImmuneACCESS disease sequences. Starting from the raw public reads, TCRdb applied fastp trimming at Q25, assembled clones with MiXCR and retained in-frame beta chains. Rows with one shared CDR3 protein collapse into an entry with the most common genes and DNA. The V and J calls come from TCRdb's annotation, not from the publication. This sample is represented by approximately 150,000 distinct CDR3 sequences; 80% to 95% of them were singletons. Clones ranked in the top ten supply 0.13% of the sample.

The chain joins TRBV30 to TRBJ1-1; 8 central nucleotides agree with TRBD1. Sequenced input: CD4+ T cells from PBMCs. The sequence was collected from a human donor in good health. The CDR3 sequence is CAWSATTGVEAFF. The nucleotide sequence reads TGTGCCTGGAGTGCGACGACAGGGGTTGAAGCTTTCTTT.